The rows below give T cell receptor beta chains drawn from one sample of a study of tumor and adjacent non-tumor tissue in lung cancer. TCRdb processed the multiplex PCR reads anew with MiXCR; each CDR3 protein has one entry. The sample contains approximately 77,000 distinct CDR3 sequences, approximately 78% of which appear only once. The sample was distant non-tumor lung tissue. The receptors originated from a man aged 55 to 70 with non-small cell lung cancer. The CDR3 runs from the conserved cysteine through the conserved F or W. A D gene is named only where the DNA matches it firmly. Some rows mark clone size as missing; the rest say once, few, many or name a class of expanded clone.

v_gene	j_gene	d_gene	abundance	CDR3aa	CDR3nt
TRBV12-3/TRBV12-4	TRBJ2-2	-	-	CASSRLGELIF	TGTGCCAGCAGTCGACTAGGGGAGCTGATTTTT
TRBV5-4	TRBJ1-1	-	many	CASRPPGAAGTEAFF	TGTGCCAGCAGACCACCGGGGGCGGCGGGGACTGAAGCTTTCTTT
TRBV6-5	TRBJ2-6	TRBD2	-	CPSSLAGASSGANTLTF	TGTCCCAGCAGCCTAGCGGGAGCCAGCTCTGGGGCCAACACCCTGACTTTC
TRBV29-1	TRBJ2-3	-	-	CSVGPDTRYF	TGCAGCGTGGGGCCAGATACGCGGTATTTT
TRBV5-1	TRBJ2-4	-	-	CANSLEGAEKNIQYF	TGCGCCAACAGCTTGGAGGGGGCAGAGAAAAACATTCAGTATTTC
TRBV20-1	TRBJ2-6	-	-	CTARLGLGSGANVLTF	TGTACTGCTAGACTAGGGCTCGGCTCTGGGGCCAACGTCCTGACTTTC
TRBV6-1	TRBJ2-7	TRBD1	few	CASSENPGQAYEQYF	TGTGCCAGCAGTGAAAATCCGGGACAGGCCTACGAGCAGTACTTC
TRBV12-3/TRBV12-4	TRBJ1-3	-	many	CASSLGRRNTIYF	TGTGCCAGCAGTCTCGGACGGAGAAACACCATATATTTT
TRBV5-4	TRBJ2-7	-	-	CASSSPLGRGSRGSYEQYF	TGTGCCAGCAGCTCGCCGCTGGGTAGGGGGAGCAGGGGCTCATACGAGCAGTACTTC
TRBV29-1	TRBJ2-7	-	-	CSVVYQEQYF	TGCAGCGTTGTTTATCAGGAGCAGTACTTC
TRBV6-2/TRBV6-3	TRBJ2-7	-	-	CVNMGDSISYEQYF	TGTGTCAACATGGGGGACTCCATCTCCTACGAGCAGTACTTC
TRBV6-4	TRBJ2-3	TRBD2	-	CASSDSSGSTHTQYF	TGTGCCAGCAGTGACTCGAGCGGGAGCACACATACGCAGTATTTT
TRBV6-6	TRBJ2-1	TRBD2	-	CASSQLAGVLNERFF	TGTGCCAGCAGTCAACTAGCGGGAGTACTCAATGAGCGGTTCTTC
TRBV5-1	TRBJ2-5	-	-	CASSLAGTTAHETQYF	TGCGCCAGCAGCTTGGCCGGTACAACGGCACACGAGACCCAGTACTTC
TRBV6-1	TRBJ2-1	TRBD2	-	CATRAPGLGKDEQFF	TGTGCCACCAGAGCCCCGGGACTAGGTAAGGATGAGCAGTTCTTC
TRBV6-2/TRBV6-3	TRBJ2-1	-	-	CANRTLGLGWHEQFF	TGTGCCAACAGGACCTTGGGACTGGGATGGCATGAGCAGTTCTTC
TRBV12-5	TRBJ2-7	-	-	CPSGSDHTESYEQYF	TGTCCTAGTGGTTCGGACCACACGGAGAGCTACGAGCAGTATTTC
TRBV7-3	TRBJ1-6	-	-	CASSLARNSPGHF	TGTGCCAGCAGCTTAGCCCGCAATTCACCTGGCCACTTT
TRBV20-1	TRBJ1-1	-	-	CSARDHDTEAFF	TGCAGTGCTAGAGACCACGACACTGAAGCTTTCTTT
TRBV4-1	TRBJ2-7	-	-	CASSQRLGSYEQYF	TGCGCCAGCAGTCAAAGACTAGGATCCTACGAGCAGTACTTC
TRBV12-3/TRBV12-4	TRBJ1-6	-	-	CPSRAGANSPIHF	TGTCCCAGCAGAGCCGGGGCTAATTCACCCATCCACTTT
TRBV24-1	TRBJ2-5	TRBD2	-	CTTSDSLAGKTQYF	TGCACCACCAGTGATTCCCTAGCGGGGAAGACCCAGTACTTC
TRBV12-3/TRBV12-4	TRBJ1-2	-	-	CVSSLRQNCGYTF	TGTGTCAGCAGTTTACGACAGAACTGTGGCTACACCTTC
TRBV6-5	TRBJ1-1	-	many	CASKSNTEAFF	TGTGCCAGCAAGTCGAACACTGAAGCTTTCTTT
TRBV11-3	TRBJ2-7	-	-	CASCPRRPYEQYF	TGTGCAAGCTGCCCCCGGAGGCCCTACGAGCAGTACTTC
TRBV11-2	TRBJ2-5	-	-	CASSPIGEEAQYF	TGTGCCAGCAGCCCTATAGGGGAAGAGGCCCAATACTTC
TRBV11-2	TRBJ2-7	-	-	CANSSRTAGSIYEQYF	TGTGCCAACAGCTCGAGGACAGCAGGGAGTATCTACGAGCAGTACTTC
TRBV20-1	TRBJ2-3	TRBD2	-	CSSTAPGLANSGLTDTQYF	TGCAGTTCGACCGCCCCGGGACTAGCCAACAGTGGGCTCACAGATACGCAGTATTTT
TRBV6-5	TRBJ1-4	-	-	CASSYSRAEVKKLFF	TGTGCCAGTAGTTACTCGAGGGCGGAGGTAAAAAAACTGTTTTTT
TRBV29-1	TRBJ1-5	-	-	CGLADMEGRQPQHF	TGCGGCCTCGCCGACATGGAGGGGCGGCAGCCCCAGCATTTT
TRBV6-1	TRBJ2-1	-	once	CVNSGQANNEQFF	TGTGTCAACAGTGGGCAGGCTAACAATGAGCAGTTCTTC
TRBV20-1	TRBJ2-1	TRBD2	-	CSARTSGRAYHQFF	TGCAGTGCCAGGACTAGCGGGAGGGCTTACCATCAGTTCTTC
TRBV13	TRBJ2-2	-	-	CANNRPARVLFF	TGTGCCAACAACCGGCCGGCCAGGGTGCTGTTTTTT
TRBV11-2	TRBJ2-2	-	-	CASSLTRSNTREPSF	TGTGCCAGCAGCTTAACACGTTCGAACACCAGGGAGCCGTCTTTT
TRBV9	TRBJ2-7	-	-	CASSLGHGGSYEQYF	TGTGCCAGCAGCCTTGGACATGGGGGTTCCTACGAGCAGTACTTC
TRBV5-4	TRBJ2-7	-	-	CASSRQQEATYEQYF	TGTGCCAGCAGCAGGCAACAGGAGGCCACATACGAGCAGTACTTC
TRBV15	TRBJ2-3	-	-	CATSRDLGGIDTQYF	TGTGCCACCAGCAGAGATCTCGGGGGAATAGATACGCAGTATTTT
TRBV6-5	TRBJ1-5	-	-	CASTYLQASNQPQRF	TGTGCCAGCACTTACCTACAGGCAAGCAATCAGCCCCAGCGTTTT
TRBV5-4	TRBJ1-1	TRBD1	-	CASSFETGGLGTEAFF	TGTGCCAGCAGCTTTGAGACAGGGGGCTTGGGCACTGAAGCTTTCTTT
TRBV20-1	TRBJ2-3	-	-	CSASLWGTDRQYF	TGCAGTGCTAGTTTATGGGGCACAGATAGGCAGTATTTT
TRBV11-3	TRBJ2-1	TRBD2	few	CASSGTRKNEKFF	TGTGCCAGCAGCGGGACTAGGAAAAATGAGAAGTTCTTC
TRBV20-1	TRBJ2-7	TRBD1	many	CSASGATGAYEQYF	TGCAGTGCTAGTGGGGCGACAGGGGCCTACGAGCAGTACTTC
TRBV4-1	TRBJ2-5	TRBD2	-	CASSYTNGGAQTQYF	TGCGCCAGCAGCTACACTAACGGGGGGGCCCAGACCCAGTACTTC
TRBV5-1	TRBJ1-5	-	-	CASSPEPGLHQPQHF	TGCGCCAGCAGCCCGGAACCCGGTCTTCATCAGCCCCAGCATTTT
TRBV6-2/TRBV6-3	TRBJ2-4	-	-	CASSYSMAGGTLNVQYF	TGTGCCAGCAGTTACTCGATGGCAGGTGGTACGTTAAATGTTCAGTACTTC
TRBV20-1	TRBJ1-1	-	-	CSARIVGTYTEAFF	TGTAGTGCTAGAATAGTGGGGACATACACTGAAGCTTTCTTT